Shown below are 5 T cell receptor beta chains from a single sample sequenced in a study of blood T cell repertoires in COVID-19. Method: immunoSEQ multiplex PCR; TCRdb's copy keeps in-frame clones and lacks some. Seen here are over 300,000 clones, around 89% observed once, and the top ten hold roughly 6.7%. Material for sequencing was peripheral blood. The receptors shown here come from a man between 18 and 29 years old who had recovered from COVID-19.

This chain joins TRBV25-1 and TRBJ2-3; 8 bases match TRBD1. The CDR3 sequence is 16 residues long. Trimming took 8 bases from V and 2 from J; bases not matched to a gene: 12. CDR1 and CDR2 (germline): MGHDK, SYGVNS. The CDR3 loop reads CASARGQVESTDTQYF. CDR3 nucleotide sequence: TGTGCCAGCGCACGGGGACAGGTAGAATCCACAGATACGCAGTATTTT.

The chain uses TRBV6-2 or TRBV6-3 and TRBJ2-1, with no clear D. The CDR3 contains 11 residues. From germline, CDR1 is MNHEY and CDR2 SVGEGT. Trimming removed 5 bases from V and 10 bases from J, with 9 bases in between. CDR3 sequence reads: CASSHATEQFF. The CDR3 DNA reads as TGTGCCAGCAGTCACGCGACAGAGCAGTTCTTC.

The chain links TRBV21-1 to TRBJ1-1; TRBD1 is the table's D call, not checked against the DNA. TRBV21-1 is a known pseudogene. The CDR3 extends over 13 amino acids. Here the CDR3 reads CASSSGQNTEAFF. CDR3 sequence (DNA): TGTGCCAGCAGCAGCGGACAGAACACTGAAGCTTTCTTT.

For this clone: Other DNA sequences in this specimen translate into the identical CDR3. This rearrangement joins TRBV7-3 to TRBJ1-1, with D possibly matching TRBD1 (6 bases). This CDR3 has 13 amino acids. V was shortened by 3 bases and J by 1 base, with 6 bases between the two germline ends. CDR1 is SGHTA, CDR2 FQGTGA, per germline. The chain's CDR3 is CASSLDRNTEAFF. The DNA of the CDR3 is TGTGCCAGCAGCTTGGACAGGAACACTGAAGCTTTCTTT. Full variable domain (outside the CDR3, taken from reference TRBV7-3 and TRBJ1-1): GAGVSQTPSNKVTEKGKYVELRCDPISGHTALYWYRQSLGQGPEFLIYFQGTGAADDSGLPNDRFFAVRPEGSVSTLKIQRTERGDSAVYLCASSLDRNTEAFFGQGTRLTVV.

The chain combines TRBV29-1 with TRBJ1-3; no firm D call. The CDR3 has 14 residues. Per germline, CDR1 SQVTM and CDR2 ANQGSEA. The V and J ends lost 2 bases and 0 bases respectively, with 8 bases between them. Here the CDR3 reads CSVENSLSGNTIYF. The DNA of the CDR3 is TGCAGCGTTGAAAACAGCCTCTCTGGAAACACCATATATTTT.